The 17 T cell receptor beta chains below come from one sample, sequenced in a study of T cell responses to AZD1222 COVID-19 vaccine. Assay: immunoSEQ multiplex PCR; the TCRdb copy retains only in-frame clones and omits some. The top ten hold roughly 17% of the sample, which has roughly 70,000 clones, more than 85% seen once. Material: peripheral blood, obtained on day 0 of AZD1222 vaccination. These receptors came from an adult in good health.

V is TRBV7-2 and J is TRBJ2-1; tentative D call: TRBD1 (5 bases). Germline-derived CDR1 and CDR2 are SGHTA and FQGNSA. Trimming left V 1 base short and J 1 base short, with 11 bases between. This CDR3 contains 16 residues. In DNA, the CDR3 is TGTGCCAGCAGCTTAGTTGCCCCAGGGTCCTACAATGAGCAGTTCTTC. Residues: CASSLVAPGSYNEQFF.

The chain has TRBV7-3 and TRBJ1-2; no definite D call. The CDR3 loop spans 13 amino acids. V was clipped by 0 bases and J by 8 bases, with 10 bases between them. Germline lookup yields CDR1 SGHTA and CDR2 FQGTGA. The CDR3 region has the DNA TGTGCCAGCAGCTTAACCCCCTTCGGGGGCTACACCTTC. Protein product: CASSLTPFGGYTF. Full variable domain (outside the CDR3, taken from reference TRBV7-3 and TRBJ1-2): GAGVSQTPSNKVTEKGKYVELRCDPISGHTALYWYRQSLGQGPEFLIYFQGTGAADDSGLPNDRFFAVRPEGSVSTLKIQRTERGDSAVYLCASSLTPFGGYTFGSGTRLTVV.

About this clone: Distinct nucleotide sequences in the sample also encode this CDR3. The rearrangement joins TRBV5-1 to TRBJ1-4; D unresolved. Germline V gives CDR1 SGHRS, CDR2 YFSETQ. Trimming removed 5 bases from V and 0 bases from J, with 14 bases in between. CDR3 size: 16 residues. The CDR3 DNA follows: TGCGCCAGCAGTGTGGACCCTACCGCAACTAATGAAAAACTGTTTTTT. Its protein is CASSVDPTATNEKLFF.

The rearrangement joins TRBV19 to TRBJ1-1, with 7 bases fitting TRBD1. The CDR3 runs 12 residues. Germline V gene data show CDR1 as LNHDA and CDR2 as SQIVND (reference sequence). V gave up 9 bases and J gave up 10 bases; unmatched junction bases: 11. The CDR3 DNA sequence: TGTGCCAGCAAGGAGAGGACAGGCACAGCTTTCTTT. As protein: CASKERTGTAFF.

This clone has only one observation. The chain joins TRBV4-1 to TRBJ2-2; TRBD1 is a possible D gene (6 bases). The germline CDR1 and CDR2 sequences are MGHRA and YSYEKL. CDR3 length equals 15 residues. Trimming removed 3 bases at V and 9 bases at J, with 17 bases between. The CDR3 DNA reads TGCGCCAGCAGCCACCTACAGGGCGGGCAGAGGGAGCTGTTTTTT. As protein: CASSHLQGGQRELFF.

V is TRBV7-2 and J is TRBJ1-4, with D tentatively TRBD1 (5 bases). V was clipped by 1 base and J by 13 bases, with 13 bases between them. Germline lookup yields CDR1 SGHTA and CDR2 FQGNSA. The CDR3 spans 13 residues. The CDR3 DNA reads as TGTGCCAGCAGCTTAGGGGGGGAGCGGCCACTGTTTTTT. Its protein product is CASSLGGERPLFF.

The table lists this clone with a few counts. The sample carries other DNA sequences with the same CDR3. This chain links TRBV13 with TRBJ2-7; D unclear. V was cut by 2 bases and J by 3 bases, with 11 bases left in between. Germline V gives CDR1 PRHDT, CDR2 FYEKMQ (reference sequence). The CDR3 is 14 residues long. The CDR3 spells CASSLQGPSYEQYF. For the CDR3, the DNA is TGTGCCAGCAGCTTACAAGGACCCAGCTACGAGCAGTACTTC.

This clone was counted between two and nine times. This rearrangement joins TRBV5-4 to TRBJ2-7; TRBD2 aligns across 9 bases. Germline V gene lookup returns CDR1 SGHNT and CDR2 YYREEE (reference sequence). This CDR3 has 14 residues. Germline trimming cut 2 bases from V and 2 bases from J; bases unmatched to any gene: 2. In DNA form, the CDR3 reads TGTGCCAGCAGCTTTCAGCGGGGGGCCTACGAGCAGTACTTC. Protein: CASSFQRGAYEQYF.

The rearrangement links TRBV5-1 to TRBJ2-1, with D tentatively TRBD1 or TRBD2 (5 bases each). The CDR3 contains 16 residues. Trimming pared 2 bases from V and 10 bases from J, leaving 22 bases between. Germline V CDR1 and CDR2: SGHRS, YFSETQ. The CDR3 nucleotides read TGCGCCAGCAGCTTTGAGGCAGGGCGGGCTTTTCGGGAGCAGTTCTTC. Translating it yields CASSFEAGRAFREQFF.

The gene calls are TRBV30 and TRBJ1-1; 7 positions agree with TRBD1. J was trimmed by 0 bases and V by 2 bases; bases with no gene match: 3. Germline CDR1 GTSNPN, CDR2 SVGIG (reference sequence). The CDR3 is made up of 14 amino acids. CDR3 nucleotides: TGTGCCTGGAGTCGGGACAGAGTGAACACTGAAGCTTTCTTT. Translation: CAWSRDRVNTEAFF.

CDR3 sequence: CASSYHKIGGHGYTF. Written as DNA, the CDR3 is TGTGCCAGCAGTTACCATAAAATTGGGGGACATGGCTACACCTTC. V and J are TRBV6-5 and TRBJ1-2; maybe TRBD1 (5 bases). CDR3 length: 15 residues. Germline CDR1 reads MNHEY; CDR2 reads SVGAGI. V gave up 2 bases and J gave up 6 bases, with 16 bases separating them.

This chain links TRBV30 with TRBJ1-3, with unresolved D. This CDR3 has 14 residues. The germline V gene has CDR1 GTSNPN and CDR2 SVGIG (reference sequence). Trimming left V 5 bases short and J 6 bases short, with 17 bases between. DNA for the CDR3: TGTGCCTGGGGTTCCGACCACAGAAAAAACACCATATATTTT. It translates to CAWGSDHRKNTIYF.

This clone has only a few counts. The DNA of the CDR3 is TGCAGCGTAAACGCCGGGACAGGGGGGTACGAGCAGTACTTC. Amino acids: CSVNAGTGGYEQYF. The chain uses TRBV29-1 and TRBJ2-7; 11 bases line up with TRBD1. Trimming removed 6 bases from V and 4 bases from J; junction bases left unmatched: 8. CDR3 size: 14 residues. Germline V gives CDR1 SQVTM, CDR2 ANQGSEA.

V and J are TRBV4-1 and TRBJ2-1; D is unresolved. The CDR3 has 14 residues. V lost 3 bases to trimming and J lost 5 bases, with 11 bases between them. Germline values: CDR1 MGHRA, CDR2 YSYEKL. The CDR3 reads CASSQLTANNEQFF. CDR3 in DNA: TGCGCCAGCAGCCAGTTGACGGCCAACAATGAGCAGTTCTTC.

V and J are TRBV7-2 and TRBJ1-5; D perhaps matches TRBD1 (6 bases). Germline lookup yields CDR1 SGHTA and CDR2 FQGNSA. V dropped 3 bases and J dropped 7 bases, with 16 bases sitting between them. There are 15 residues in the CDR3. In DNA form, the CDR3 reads TGTGCCAGCAGCTTTACGGGGGGGCAGGGGCAGCCCCAGCATTTT. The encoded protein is CASSFTGGQGQPQHF.

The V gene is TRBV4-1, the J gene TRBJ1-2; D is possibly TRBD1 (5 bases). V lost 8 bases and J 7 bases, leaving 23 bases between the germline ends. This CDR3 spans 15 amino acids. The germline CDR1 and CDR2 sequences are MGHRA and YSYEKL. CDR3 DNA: TGCGCCAGCGGACCGAATCGCGAAGGGGCTTCTGGCTACACCTTC. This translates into CASGPNREGASGYTF.

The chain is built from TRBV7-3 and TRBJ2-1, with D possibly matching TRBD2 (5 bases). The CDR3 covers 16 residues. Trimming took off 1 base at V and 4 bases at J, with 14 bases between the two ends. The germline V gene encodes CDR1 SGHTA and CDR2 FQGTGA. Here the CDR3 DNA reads TGTGCCAGCAGCTTAAGTTGGGGAGAATTGTACAATGAGCAGTTCTTC. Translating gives CASSLSWGELYNEQFF.